The next 15 T cell receptor beta chains were all read from a single sample in a study of cytomegalovirus exposure and HLA in healthy donors. A multiplex PCR was run with 60 Vbeta primers and 13 Jbeta primers. Sequencing was performed with immunoSEQ multiplex PCR; in TCRdb, only in-frame clones are kept and a portion is missing. The data show roughly 110,000 clones, more than 65% seen once. The sequencing input was PBMCs. The receptor source for this set is a male donor in good health and CMV-seronegative.

This clone was found a few times. The V gene is TRBV2, the J gene TRBJ2-5, with D perhaps TRBD1 (5 bases). CDR3 length: 13 residues. V shed 9 bases and J shed 5 bases, with 16 bases lying between them. Per the germline V gene, CDR1 is SNHLY and CDR2 is FYNNEI. CDR3 residues: CARSDSLGETQYF. Written as DNA, the CDR3 is TGTGCCAGGTCCGACAGTCTTGGTGAGACCCAGTACTTC.

The chain joins TRBV7-8 to TRBJ1-5, with 10 bases fitting TRBD1. The CDR3 has 16 residues. V was pared by 5 bases and J by 5 bases, with 9 bases of the junction left unmatched. Germline assignment: CDR1 SGHVS and CDR2 FQNEAQ. This CDR3 is CASSGSTGGADQPQHF. CDR3 nucleotide sequence: TGTGCCAGCAGCGGATCGACAGGGGGCGCGGATCAGCCCCAGCATTTT.

The V gene is TRBV27, the J gene TRBJ2-3; 14 positions agree with TRBD2. The CDR3 sequence is 17 residues long. From germline, CDR1 is MNHEY and CDR2 SMNVEV (reference sequence). V trimming: 5 bases; J trimming: 2 bases; junction bases outside the gene matches: 6. The CDR3 sequence is CASSLPGLAGATDTQYF. CDR3 nucleotides: TGTGCCAGCAGTCTACCGGGACTAGCGGGGGCCACAGATACGCAGTATTTT.

This clone has just one count. The chain has TRBV11-2 and TRBJ1-3; TRBD1 agrees at 7 bases. CDR1 is SGHAT and CDR2 is FQNNGV in the germline V gene. The CDR3 totals 14 residues. The junction had 6 bases not matched to a gene; V was cut back by 4 bases and J by 6 bases. In DNA, the CDR3 is TGTGCCAGCAGCTCCGAGGGGGCTCTAAACACCATATATTTT. Its protein product is CASSSEGALNTIYF.

The chain joins TRBV7-9 to TRBJ2-3; 7 positions match TRBD2. The CDR3 loop spans 16 amino acids. CDR1 and CDR2 from the germline V gene are SEHNR and FQNEAQ (reference sequence). After removal of 0 bases from V and 6 bases from J, the junction contained 9 bases not matched to a gene. CDR3 sequence (DNA): TGTGCCAGCAGCTTAGCGCGGGCGGGAGCAACGGATACGCAGTATTTT. Encoded protein: CASSLARAGATDTQYF.

The chain combines TRBV11-2 with TRBJ2-7; 8 bases line up with TRBD1. CDR3 size: 16 residues. J gave up 1 base and V 3 bases, and 8 bases lay outside the gene matches. Germline V CDR1 and CDR2: SGHAT, FQNNGV. CDR3 sequence: CASSFLSTGGSYEQYF. The CDR3 nucleotides are TGTGCCAGCAGCTTCCTTAGTACAGGGGGATCCTACGAGCAGTACTTC.

The rearrangement uses TRBV23-1 and TRBJ2-7; D is unresolved. TRBV23-1 is assigned to the ORF class and has an uncertain function. This CDR3 has 10 residues. V lost 4 bases and J 7 bases, leaving 5 bases between the germline ends. CDR3 sequence reads: CASSLREQYF. CDR3 coding DNA: TGCGCCAGCAGTCTGCGGGAGCAGTACTTC.

This clone was seen once. The gene calls are TRBV10-3 and TRBJ2-1, with 12 bases matching TRBD2. Germline V gene data show CDR1 as ENHRY and CDR2 as SYGVKD. The CDR3 covers 12 residues. The CDR3: CGTSGDPNEQFF. The DNA for the CDR3 is TGTGGGACTAGCGGGGACCCCAATGAGCAGTTCTTC.

This clone was recorded only once. The chain uses TRBV4-2 and TRBJ2-3; maybe TRBD2 (6 bases). Germline CDR1 LGHNA, CDR2 YNFKEQ. V was clipped by 4 bases and J by 0 bases, with 14 bases between them. The CDR3 is made up of 16 amino acids. CDR3 amino acids: CASSPLARGSTDTQYF. The CDR3 DNA sequence: TGTGCCAGCAGCCCCTTGGCGCGGGGCAGCACAGATACGCAGTATTTT.

The chain has TRBV13 and TRBJ1-2; possible D gene TRBD1, 6 bases. Trimming pared 3 bases from V and 4 bases from J, leaving 18 bases between. From germline, CDR1 is PRHDT and CDR2 FYEKMQ (reference sequence). There are 16 residues in the CDR3. CDR3 nucleotide sequence: TGTGCCAGCAGCTTTAGGACGGGGGGCGCGGGCTATGGCTACACCTTC. Its protein is CASSFRTGGAGYGYTF.

V is TRBV29-1 and J is TRBJ1-2; D call uncertain. Germline V gives CDR1 SQVTM, CDR2 ANQGSEA. This CDR3 comprises 11 residues. Deletions cut 4 bases from V and 4 bases from J, with 7 bases between. CDR3 loop: CSVGVSYGYTF. In DNA form, the CDR3 reads TGCAGCGTTGGTGTTAGCTATGGCTACACCTTC.

V gene TRBV5-4 combines with J gene TRBJ1-6; no definite D call. Germline lookup yields CDR1 SGHNT and CDR2 YYREEE (reference sequence). There are 16 residues in the CDR3. V lost 0 bases and J lost 5, with 12 bases in between. This CDR3 is CASSLAATRHNSPLHF. CDR3 sequence (DNA): TGTGCCAGCAGCTTGGCTGCGACAAGACATAATTCACCCCTCCACTTT.

V gene TRBV7-6 combines with J gene TRBJ2-1; 7 positions agree with TRBD1. Unmatched junction bases numbered 3, after V lost 5 bases and J lost 2 bases. Germline CDR1 is SGHVS and CDR2 is FNYEAQ. The CDR3 loop spans 14 amino acids. CDR3 protein: CASSPGGTYNEQFF. The CDR3 DNA sequence: TGTGCCAGCAGCCCAGGGGGAACCTACAATGAGCAGTTCTTC.

A few counts support this clone. V gene TRBV6-5 combines with J gene TRBJ1-2; D is unresolved. Germline V gives CDR1 MNHEY, CDR2 SVGAGI. The V end was cut by 7 bases, the J end by 6 bases, with 21 bases between. The CDR3 spans 15 residues. The CDR3 coding sequence is TGTGCCAGCACCTCTACTGGGCGGGAAGGAGATGGCTACACCTTC. Amino acid sequence: CASTSTGREGDGYTF.

The rearrangement links TRBV18 to TRBJ2-5, with D tentatively TRBD2 (6 bases). CDR3 length equals 15 residues. Deletions cut 4 bases from V and 5 bases from J, with 17 bases between. CDR1 and CDR2 from the germline V gene are KGHSH and LQKENI. CDR3 residues: CASSLIRELGETQYF. The CDR3 nucleotides read TGTGCCAGCTCACTTATCCGGGAGTTAGGTGAGACCCAGTACTTC.